Detailed here is one T cell receptor (beta chain). The antigen remains undetermined. The source of the sample is a study of cytomegalovirus exposure and HLA in healthy donors. Regarding the study as a whole: When a later analysis compared HLA-associated TCR beta chains with equally common others, the HLA-associated chains turned out to be more clonally expanded and to have lower generation probabilities.

With 60 Vbeta and 13 Jbeta primers, the PCR was carried out. Repertoires were generated with immunoSEQ multiplex PCR, while TCRdb's copy carries only in-frame clones and drops some. The sample records about 160,000 clones, roughly 77% being singletons. The TCR originated in a man aged 30 to 45 in good health and CMV-seropositive. The sequenced sample was PBMCs.

The CDR3 is CASSLGAGGVHLTDTQYF. The CDR3 DNA reads as TGTGCCAGCAGCTTGGGGGCGGGGGGGGTTCATCTAACAGATACGCAGTATTTT. This chain joins TRBV5-4 and TRBJ2-3, with 9 bases identical to TRBD2. V gave up 0 bases and J gave up 3 bases; unmatched junction bases: 11. CDR3 length equals 18 residues. Germline V gene lookup returns CDR1 SGHNT and CDR2 YYREEE (reference sequence).